The 28 T cell receptor beta chains below all came from one sample that was sequenced in a study of cytomegalovirus exposure and HLA in healthy donors. Vbeta (60) and Jbeta (13) primers were used in the PCR. Clones were read by immunoSEQ multiplex PCR, and TCRdb kept only the in-frame ones, dropping some. The sample contains about 160,000 clones, 77% of which appear only once. The sample consisted of PBMCs. Receptors originate from a man younger than 45 in good health and CMV-seropositive.

The rearrangement links TRBV5-5 to TRBJ2-6; D remains unclear. Germline V gene lookup returns CDR1 SGHKS and CDR2 YYEKEE (reference sequence). V lost 7 bases and J 1 base, leaving 6 bases between the germline ends. CDR3 length: 13 amino acids. The chain's CDR3 is CASYLSGANVLTF. CDR3 DNA sequence: TGTGCCAGCTACCTATCTGGGGCCAACGTCCTGACTTTC.

The rearrangement joins TRBV6-5 to TRBJ2-2; TRBD2 matches 8 bases. V lost 5 bases to trimming and J lost 4 bases; unmatched junction nucleotides: 3. The CDR3 sequence is 14 residues long. Germline lookup yields CDR1 MNHEY and CDR2 SVGAGI. As DNA, the CDR3 is TGTGCCAGCAGTGGCGGGGGGAGCACCGGGGAGCTGTTTTTT. This translates into CASSGGGSTGELFF.

This clone was recorded only once. This chain joins TRBV6-5 and TRBJ2-5, with TRBD1 matching over 11 bases. V was clipped by 2 bases and J by 4 bases; unmatched bases: 3. CDR3 size: 15 residues. The germline CDR1 and CDR2 sequences are MNHEY and SVGAGI. The CDR3 sequence: CASSYRTGGLETQYF. The CDR3 DNA reads TGTGCCAGCAGTTACCGGACAGGGGGCCTAGAGACCCAGTACTTC.

The rearrangement links TRBV7-6 to TRBJ2-1, with 14 bases identical to TRBD2. V lost 5 bases, J lost 7 bases, and 10 bases stayed unmatched. Germline V gene sequence: CDR1 SGHVS, CDR2 FNYEAQ. The length of the CDR3 is 17 residues. This CDR3 is CASSPGWTSGGMNEQFF. The CDR3 bases are TGTGCCAGCAGCCCAGGGTGGACTAGCGGGGGGATGAATGAGCAGTTCTTC.

In this sample, this clone turned up a few times. The chain links TRBV4-1 to TRBJ1-5, with D possibly matching TRBD1 (5 bases). Germline CDR1 MGHRA, CDR2 YSYEKL. The CDR3 length is 14 residues. Trimming stripped 1 base from V and 6 bases from J, with 10 bases between. CDR3 in amino acids: CASSQGGSSQPQHF. In DNA form, the CDR3 reads TGCGCCAGCAGCCAAGGGGGCTCAAGTCAGCCCCAGCATTTT.

This chain uses TRBV5-4 with TRBJ2-3; 8 bases map to TRBD2. Looked up from germline, CDR1 is SGHNT and CDR2 is YYREEE (reference sequence). V lost 4 bases, J lost 1 base, and 5 bases stayed unmatched. The CDR3 is 15 amino acids. The CDR3 bases are TGTGCCAGCAGCCGGGAGGGGTCAGGCACAGATACGCAGTATTTT. Its translation: CASSREGSGTDTQYF.

This chain joins TRBV2 and TRBJ1-6; TRBD1 matches 8 bases. CDR1 and CDR2 from the germline V gene are SNHLY and FYNNEI. The CDR3 is 15 amino acids. V dropped 10 bases and J dropped 9; count of bases not matched to a gene: 14. CDR3 nucleotides: TGTGCCACCACCGATCCCGGACAGGGTCCTTCACCCCTCCACTTT. Amino acids: CATTDPGQGPSPLHF.

The gene calls are TRBV5-1 and TRBJ1-4; D may be TRBD1 (5 bases). CDR1 and CDR2 (germline): SGHRS, YFSETQ. The CDR3 consists of 14 residues. Trimming took off 4 bases at V and 6 bases at J, with 13 bases between the two ends. CDR3 nucleotides: TGCGCCAGCAGCGTATTTGGGGGGGATGAAAAACTGTTTTTT. It translates to CASSVFGGDEKLFF. The full variable domain, completed using reference TRBV5-1 and TRBJ1-4, is KAGVTQTPRYLIKTRGQQVTLSCSPISGHRSVSWYQQTPGQGLQFLFEYFSETQRNKGNFPGRFSGRQFSNSRSEMNVSTLELGDSALYLCASSVFGGDEKLFFGSGTQLSVL.

This chain uses TRBV28 with TRBJ2-5; TRBD2 matches at 8 bases. This CDR3 has 14 residues. Per germline, CDR1 MDHEN and CDR2 SYDVKM. V dropped 3 bases and J dropped 5; count of bases not matched to a gene: 5. The CDR3 DNA follows: TGTGCCAGCAGTTTTATTCCGGGGGGGGAGACCCAGTACTTC. Amino acids: CASSFIPGGETQYF.

This chain uses TRBV7-2 with TRBJ1-5, with TRBD1 as a possible D gene (6 bases). The CDR3 consists of 13 residues. Germline V gene lookup returns CDR1 SGHTA and CDR2 FQGNSA. With 6 bases removed from V and 5 bases from J, the gap between germline ends came to 11 bases. CDR3: CASSYRVDQPQHF. In nucleotides, the CDR3 is TGTGCCAGCAGTTACAGGGTCGATCAGCCCCAGCATTTT.

This clone was observed a handful of times. The V and J genes are TRBV7-9 and TRBJ1-2; 7 nucleotides match TRBD1. V dropped 1 base and J dropped 8; count of bases not matched to a gene: 7. The CDR3 contains 14 residues. Per the germline V gene, CDR1 is SEHNR and CDR2 is FQNEAQ (reference sequence). The CDR3, as DNA: TGTGCCAGCAGCTTAGGGGACAGAAAAGAAGGCTACACCTTC. This translates into CASSLGDRKEGYTF.

This chain uses TRBV10-1 with TRBJ1-1; D unclear. Trimming shortened V by 5 bases and J by 11 bases, and 9 bases separated the two germline ends. There are 10 residues in the CDR3. Germline-derived CDR1 and CDR2 are WNHNN and SYGVQD (reference sequence). In DNA, the CDR3 is TGCGCCAGCAGTTCGGAGTTTGCTTTCTTT. Residues: CASSSEFAFF.

The rearrangement uses TRBV5-1 and TRBJ1-5; a possible D gene is TRBD1 (6 bases). The ends were cut back, 2 bases at V and 7 bases at J, with 13 bases in the middle. The CDR3 runs to 14 residues. CDR1 and CDR2 from the germline V gene are SGHRS and YFSETQ. The CDR3 protein is CASSLRGGGQPQHF. CDR3 nucleotide sequence: TGCGCCAGCAGCTTAAGGGGGGGAGGCCAGCCCCAGCATTTT.

The V and J genes are TRBV28 and TRBJ1-5, with TRBD1 matching 7 bases. The J segment lost 5 bases and the V segment lost 5 bases, leaving 3 bases of the junction unmatched. CDR1 MDHEN and CDR2 SYDVKM come from the germline V gene. The CDR3 consists of 13 residues. DNA of the CDR3: TGTGCCAGCAGTGGACAGGTTCATCAGCCCCAGCATTTT. This encodes CASSGQVHQPQHF.

The rearrangement joins TRBV5-1 to TRBJ2-7; D possibly corresponds to TRBD2 (7 bases). Germline lookup yields CDR1 SGHRS and CDR2 YFSETQ. The CDR3 has 15 amino acids. V gave up 0 bases and J gave up 2 bases, with 12 bases separating them. The CDR3: CASSLGPGGTYEQYF. CDR3 DNA: TGCGCCAGCAGCTTGGGCCCGGGGGGCACCTACGAGCAGTACTTC.

This clone was found once. This rearrangement joins TRBV4-1 to TRBJ2-4; no reliable D call. Germline CDR1 MGHRA, CDR2 YSYEKL. This CDR3 spans 14 amino acids. With 7 bases removed from V and 1 base from J, the gap between germline ends came to 11 bases. The CDR3 loop reads CASKNPVAKNIQYF. The CDR3 DNA follows: TGCGCCAGCAAGAATCCGGTGGCCAAAAACATTCAGTACTTC.

The chain couples TRBV9 to TRBJ2-2, with 8 positions matching TRBD2. Trimming at V came to 2 bases and at J to 4 bases, leaving 7 bases not matched to a gene. In germline, CDR1 is SGDLS, CDR2 YYNGEE. The CDR3 is 16 amino acids. For the CDR3, the DNA is TGTGCCAGCAGCGTGAATACACGGGGGGGCACCGGGGAGCTGTTTTTT. Translation: CASSVNTRGGTGELFF. Combining the CDR3 with reference TRBV9 and TRBJ2-2 gives the whole variable domain DSGVTQTPKHLITATGQRVTLRCSPRSGDLSVYWYQQSLDQGLQFLIQYYNGEERAKGNILERFSAQQFPDLHSELNLSSLELGDSALYFCASSVNTRGGTGELFFGEGSRLTVL.

This clone was observed a few times. This chain connects TRBV4-1 to TRBJ1-5, with D possibly TRBD1 on 6 matching bases. Trimming removed 0 bases from V and 4 bases from J, with 10 bases in between. This CDR3 has 15 amino acids. The V gene's germline CDR1 is MGHRA and CDR2 YSYEKL. Here the CDR3 reads CASSQELRGNQPQHF. The CDR3, as DNA: TGCGCCAGCAGCCAAGAGTTAAGGGGGAATCAGCCCCAGCATTTT.

This chain joins TRBV4-1 and TRBJ2-5, with 8 bases fitting TRBD2. J gave up 5 bases and V 0 bases, and 5 bases lay outside the gene matches. Germline V gene sequence: CDR1 MGHRA, CDR2 YSYEKL. The CDR3 is 15 amino acids. The CDR3 loop reads CASSQERGGAETQYF. CDR3 bases: TGCGCCAGCAGCCAAGAACGGGGGGGAGCGGAGACCCAGTACTTC.

The chain has TRBV13 and TRBJ1-3, with D perhaps TRBD1 (5 bases). The length of the CDR3 is 16 residues. V lost 0 bases and J 0 bases, leaving 9 bases between the germline ends. Germline loops: CDR1 PRHDT, CDR2 FYEKMQ (reference sequence). In nucleotides, the CDR3 is TGTGCCAGCAGCTTAGGGACAGCGAGCTCTGGAAACACCATATATTTT. This translates into CASSLGTASSGNTIYF.

V gene TRBV7-8 combines with J gene TRBJ2-7; 7 bases align to TRBD1. CDR1 is SGHVS and CDR2 is FQNEAQ in the germline V gene. The V and J ends lost 7 bases and 6 bases, in that order; junction bases with no gene match: 12. The CDR3 spans 14 residues. The CDR3 sequence is CASTIREGGIEQYF. CDR3 bases: TGTGCCAGCACCATCCGGGAAGGGGGCATCGAGCAGTACTTC.

This clone appeared a single time. This chain links TRBV18 with TRBJ1-4; tentative D call: TRBD1 (5 bases). V was shortened by 4 bases and J by 3 bases, with 12 bases between the two germline ends. This CDR3 has 15 amino acids. Germline V gene lookup returns CDR1 KGHSH and CDR2 LQKENI. CDR3 sequence reads: CASSRTGLPNEKLFF. CDR3 sequence (DNA): TGTGCCAGCTCACGAACAGGCTTACCTAATGAAAAACTGTTTTTT.

The chain carries TRBV2 and TRBJ2-7; 8 nucleotides line up with TRBD1. V lost 8 bases, J lost 4 bases, and 7 bases stayed unmatched. Germline-derived CDR1 and CDR2 are SNHLY and FYNNEI. The CDR3 is 13 residues long. CDR3 DNA sequence: TGTGCCAGCTGTCGGACAGGGATGTACGAGCAGTACTTC. Translating gives CASCRTGMYEQYF.

The chain uses TRBV19 and TRBJ2-3; D gene ambiguous. Germline CDR1 and CDR2: LNHDA and SQIVND (reference sequence). The CDR3 consists of 14 residues. With 4 bases removed from V and 3 bases from J, the gap between germline ends came to 11 bases. The CDR3 sequence: CASSTLGETDTQYF. CDR3 nucleotide sequence: TGTGCCAGTAGTACCTTGGGCGAGACAGATACGCAGTATTTT.

This clone showed up just a few times. This rearrangement joins TRBV30 to TRBJ2-3; tentative D call: TRBD2 (6 bases). CDR1 is GTSNPN, CDR2 SVGIG, per germline (reference sequence). The CDR3 spans 11 residues. V was shortened by 7 bases and J by 6 bases, with 11 bases between the two germline ends. DNA of the CDR3: TGTGCCTCGGCGGGGTCCGATACGCAGTATTTT. Translating gives CASAGSDTQYF.

This chain joins TRBV9 and TRBJ2-3, with 12 bases that match TRBD2. The trim removed 2 bases at V and 5 bases at J, leaving 9 bases unmatched. Germline loops: CDR1 SGDLS, CDR2 YYNGEE. The CDR3 is made up of 17 amino acids. The CDR3 loop is CASSVGGTSGGLDTQYF. The CDR3 DNA follows: TGTGCCAGCAGCGTTGGTGGCACTAGCGGGGGGTTAGATACGCAGTATTTT.

The rearrangement links TRBV27 to TRBJ1-4; 9 bases are a match to TRBD1. This CDR3 is 14 amino acids long. The germline gives CDR1 MNHEY, CDR2 SMNVEV (reference sequence). Trimming cost V 6 bases and J 8 bases; bases outside gene matches: 7. The DNA for the CDR3 is TGTGCCAGCAGATTACAGGGGGCCGGGGAAAAACTGTTTTTT. The encoded protein is CASRLQGAGEKLFF. Complete variable domain (other parts from reference TRBV27 and TRBJ1-4): EAQVTQNPRYLITVTGKKLTVTCSQNMNHEYMSWYRQDPGLGLRQIYYSMNVEVTDKGDVPEGYKVSRKEKRNFPLILESPSPNQTSLYFCASRLQGAGEKLFFGSGTQLSVL.

The chain is built from TRBV27 and TRBJ2-7; possible D gene TRBD1, 6 bases. This CDR3 has 13 amino acids. Germline V lookup: CDR1 MNHEY, CDR2 SMNVEV (reference sequence). The germline V and J ends were trimmed by 6 bases and 5 bases, with 14 bases remaining between them. The CDR3 DNA sequence: TGTGCCAGCAGAGAGCAGGGGCAGGACGAGCAGTACTTC. This codes for CASREQGQDEQYF.